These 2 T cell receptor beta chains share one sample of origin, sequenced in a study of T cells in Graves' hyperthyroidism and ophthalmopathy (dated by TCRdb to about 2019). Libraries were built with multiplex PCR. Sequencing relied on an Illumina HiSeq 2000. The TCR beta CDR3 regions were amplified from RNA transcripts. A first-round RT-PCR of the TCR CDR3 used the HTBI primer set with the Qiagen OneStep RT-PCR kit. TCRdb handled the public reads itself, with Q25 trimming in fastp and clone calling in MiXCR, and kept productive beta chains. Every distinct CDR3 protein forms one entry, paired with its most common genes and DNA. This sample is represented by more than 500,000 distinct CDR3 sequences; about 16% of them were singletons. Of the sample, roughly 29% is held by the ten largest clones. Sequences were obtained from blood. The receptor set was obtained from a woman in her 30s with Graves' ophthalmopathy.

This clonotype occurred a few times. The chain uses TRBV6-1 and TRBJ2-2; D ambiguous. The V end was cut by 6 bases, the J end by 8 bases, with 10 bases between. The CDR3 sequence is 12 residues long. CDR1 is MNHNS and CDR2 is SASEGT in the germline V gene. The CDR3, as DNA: TGTGCCAGCAGCCGTATAGTTGGGGAGCTGTTTTTT. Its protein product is CASSRIVGELFF.

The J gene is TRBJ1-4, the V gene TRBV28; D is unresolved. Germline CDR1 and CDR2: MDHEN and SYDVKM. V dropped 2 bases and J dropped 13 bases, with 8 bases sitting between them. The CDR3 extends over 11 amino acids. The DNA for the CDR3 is TGTGCCAGCAGTTTAGGGCAAGGACTGTTTTTT. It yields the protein CASSLGQGLFF.